Sequencing of this TCR beta chain was carried out in a study of T cells in tuberculosis. The repertoire was sequenced with immunoSEQ multiplex PCR; TCRdb's copy has only in-frame clones and lacks some. The sample yields 30,000 or so clones, about 83% seen once. Time point given: new active TB diagnosis, blood taken before or within 7 days of starting treatment. Included patients were adults of at least 18, HIV-seronegative, South African. The CDR3 is 14 amino acids. Trimming removed 8 bases from V and 6 bases from J; junction bases left unmatched: 12. Germline CDR1 is LNHDA and CDR2 is SQIVND (reference sequence).

This receptor was taken from an adult with tuberculosis. This specimen was PBMCs, taken at tuberculosis diagnosis. The chain joins TRBV19 to TRBJ2-7, with 8 bases identical to TRBD1. The CDR3 DNA sequence: TGTGCCAGTTCGAACTTACAGGGGGGAGGCGAGCAGTACTTC. Residues: CASSNLQGGGEQYF.